A single T cell receptor (beta chain) is shown here with its context. Its cognate antigen is unknown. These data come from a study of shared clonotypes between healthy human individuals. Study-level findings and limits: Generation probabilities were higher for clonotypes shared across all four sorted-subset donors than for unshared ones. Roughly 5% of naive CD4 clonotypes were shared across several donors.

This CDR3 has 15 residues. V was cut by 11 bases and J by 1 base, with 20 bases left in between. Germline-derived CDR1 and CDR2 are SNHLY and FYNNEI. Authors' methods: Filtering differed for immunoSEQ, which gave only junction sequences without quality scores. Method: immunoSEQ multiplex PCR; TCRdb's copy keeps in-frame clones and lacks some. V and J calls and clone size come straight from that table; D and trimming were deduced from the DNA. The data show 2 million or so clones, with approximately 94% seen just once and 1% to 1.3% held by the top ten. Terminally differentiated effector memory CD45RA+ cells were excluded by CCR7 positive selection of CD45RO-negative cells.

This sequence joins TRBV2 and TRBJ1-1; D may be TRBD1 (5 bases). The source of this sequence is a man aged 18 to 30 in good health. The material sequenced was naive CD8+ T cells sorted from blood. The CDR3 region has the DNA TGTGCCGCCGAGTCCTGGGGCAGGCAGAACACTGAAGCTTTCTTT. Its translation is CAAESWGRQNTEAFF.